This T cell receptor (beta chain) was captured in a study of blood T cell repertoires in COVID-19. Study overall: The cDNA or gDNA used as material had been derived from T cells, B-cell-depleted T cells, or PBMCs.

Clones were sequenced by immunoSEQ multiplex PCR, and TCRdb holds only the in-frame ones, with some missing. The sample has roughly 400,000 clones; approximately 90% are singletons. The sample was PBMCs or T cells enriched from blood (not recorded which). The source of this sequence is a man under 40 who had recovered from COVID-19.

The CDR3 spells CASSLGTSGSLGTDTQYF. In nucleotides, the CDR3 is TGTGCCAGCAGCCTCGGGACTAGCGGGAGTTTGGGCACAGATACGCAGTATTTT. V gene TRBV3-1 (or the pseudogene TRBV3-2) combines with J gene TRBJ2-3, with 14 bases aligning to TRBD2. Germline loops: CDR1 LGHDT, CDR2 YNNKEL (reference sequence). V was clipped by 4 bases and J by 1 base; unmatched bases: 7. This CDR3 has 18 amino acids.